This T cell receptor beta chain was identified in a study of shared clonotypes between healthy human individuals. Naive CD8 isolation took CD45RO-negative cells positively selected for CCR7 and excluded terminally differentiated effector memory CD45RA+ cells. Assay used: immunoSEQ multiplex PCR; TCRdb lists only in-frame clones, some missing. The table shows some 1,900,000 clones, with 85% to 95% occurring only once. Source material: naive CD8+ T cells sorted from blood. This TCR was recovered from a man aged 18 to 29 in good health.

CDR3 protein: CASSHPRQDTEAFF. DNA of the CDR3: TGCGCCAGCAGCCATCCCCGACAGGACACTGAAGCTTTCTTT. The chain carries TRBV4-1 and TRBJ1-1; perhaps TRBD1 as D (6 bases). This CDR3 is built from 14 residues. Germline-derived CDR1 and CDR2 are MGHRA and YSYEKL. V was shortened by 3 bases and J by 3 bases, with 11 bases between the two germline ends.